One and the same sample provided the 8 T cell receptor beta chains below, sequenced in a study of response to subunit inactivated influenza vaccine. TCRdb analysed the RT-PCR reads with MiXCR anew, one entry per CDR3 protein. The profile shows about 570,000 distinct CDR3 sequences, about 11% of them singletons. This same sample was also taken into another study, of T cells expressing NK-cell markers. As that study records: In generating TCR beta cDNA, 5'RACE template switching with UMIs was used.

The material sequenced was PBMCs from blood, taken on the day of vaccination. These receptors originate from a man aged 50-60 years who received an inactivated influenza vaccine.

V and J are TRBV27 and TRBJ2-7; 8 bases fit TRBD1. CDR3 length: 15 residues. V was pared by 2 bases and J by 5 bases, with 8 bases of the junction left unmatched. The germline CDR1 and CDR2 sequences are MNHEY and SMNVEV (reference sequence). The CDR3 loop is CASSLGGQGADEQYF. CDR3 bases: TGTGCCAGCAGTTTAGGCGGGCAGGGGGCCGACGAGCAGTACTTC.

This clonotype was counted only a few times. The chain employs TRBV6-2 or TRBV6-3 and TRBJ2-1; no clear D. The CDR3 has 14 residues. CDR1 is MNHEY and CDR2 is SVGEGT in the germline V gene. V shed 1 base and J shed 4 bases, with 8 bases lying between them. The CDR3 DNA follows: TGTGCCAGCAGTTACTGGCGGAATTACAATGAGCAGTTCTTC. The encoded protein is CASSYWRNYNEQFF.

The V call is TRBV25-1, the J call TRBJ2-4; D is undetermined. The V end lost 3 bases, the J end lost 14 bases, and 11 bases lay between the germline ends. The CDR3 extends over 11 amino acids. Germline V gives CDR1 MGHDK, CDR2 SYGVNS. The CDR3 bases are TGTGCCAGCAGTGACAGGAGACGGGAGTACTTC. This gives the protein CASSDRRREYF.

This clonotype was observed many times. V is TRBV4-3 and J is TRBJ1-2, with TRBD1 matching over 11 bases. The germline V gene encodes CDR1 LGHNA and CDR2 YSLEER. Trimming took 1 base from V and 5 from J; bases not matched to a gene: 3. This CDR3 comprises 15 residues. In DNA form, the CDR3 reads TGCGCCAGCAGCCAAGGGACAGGGGGCGAGTATGGCTACACCTTC. It is translated as CASSQGTGGEYGYTF.

The chain has TRBV20-1 and TRBJ1-6; the match to TRBD1 covers 9 bases. This CDR3 is 14 amino acids long. Germline CDR1 DFQATT, CDR2 SNEGSKA (reference sequence). V shed 3 bases and J 6 bases; nucleotides not matched to a gene: 3. CDR3 coding DNA: TGCAGTGCTAGGGACAGGGGTTCTAATTCACCCCTCCACTTT. Its translation is CSARDRGSNSPLHF.

The rearrangement uses TRBV4-3 and TRBJ2-5; D not resolved. The germline gives CDR1 LGHNA, CDR2 YSLEER. The CDR3 contains 12 residues. Trimming cost V 0 bases and J 7 bases, with 6 bases left between them. In DNA, the CDR3 is TGCGCCAGCAGCCAAGATTCCGGGACCCAGTACTTC. Its protein is CASSQDSGTQYF.

This clonotype was counted only a few times. The chain has TRBV10-3 and TRBJ2-6, with D tentatively TRBD1 (6 bases). This CDR3 contains 16 residues. Germline values: CDR1 ENHRY, CDR2 SYGVKD. The V end lost 4 bases, the J end lost 2 bases, and 12 bases lay between the germline ends. CDR3 nucleotide sequence: TGTGCCATCAGTGGCTCGCAGGGGACTGGGGCCAACGTCCTGACTTTC. Its protein product is CAISGSQGTGANVLTF.

The chain has TRBV20-1 and TRBJ1-5; tentative D call: TRBD1 (5 bases). CDR1 is DFQATT, CDR2 SNEGSKA, per germline (reference sequence). V was trimmed by 6 bases and J by 6 bases, leaving 21 bases between them. The CDR3 has 15 residues. The CDR3 reads CSAPTGQGRGQPQHF. The DNA for the CDR3 is TGCAGTGCACCGACCGGGCAGGGCCGCGGTCAGCCCCAGCATTTT.